These 20 T cell receptor beta chains were sequenced from one sample in a study of blood T cell repertoires in COVID-19. Assay used: immunoSEQ multiplex PCR; TCRdb lists only in-frame clones, some missing. The sample holds about 170,000 clones; around 79% are singletons and the top ten take around a fifth. Material: PBMCs or T cells enriched from blood (not recorded which). These receptor sequences come from a woman in her sixties or seventies in a cohort exposed to, infected with or recovered from COVID-19 (not recorded which).

Here the CDR3 DNA reads TGTGCCAGCAGCCAAGGCGGAAGATCTAATTACGAGCAGTACTTC. Translating it yields CASSQGGRSNYEQYF. This chain joins TRBV4-2 and TRBJ2-7; D not certain. Germline CDR1 LGHNA, CDR2 YNFKEQ. The CDR3 loop spans 15 amino acids. Between the trimmed V and J ends, which lost 1 base and 4 bases, there was a span of 14 bases.

CDR3 in DNA: TGTGCCAGCAGCCTAGGCGGGACAGGGGGGGTGAGACGGTACTTC. Its protein is CASSLGGTGGVRRYF. This chain links TRBV7-9 with TRBJ2-7, with TRBD1 matching over 11 bases. V gave up 5 bases and J gave up 12 bases; unmatched junction bases: 15. The germline V gene encodes CDR1 SEHNR and CDR2 FQNEAQ (reference sequence). This CDR3 has 15 amino acids. The variable domain in full, with the rest retrieved from reference TRBV7-9 and TRBJ2-7, is DTGVSQNPRHKITKRGQNVTFRCDPISEHNRLYWYRQTLGQGPEFLTYFQNEAQLEKSRLLSDRFSAERPKGSFSTLEIQRTEQGDSAMYLCASSLGGTGGVRRYFGPGTRLTVT.

This rearrangement joins TRBV5-1 to TRBJ2-7; D remains ambiguous. CDR3 size: 13 residues. V lost 5 bases and J lost 7, with 16 bases in between. Germline V gives CDR1 SGHRS, CDR2 YFSETQ. The DNA for the CDR3 is TGCGCCAGCAGTGGCCAACCTCCAGGAGAGCAGTACTTC. Its protein product is CASSGQPPGEQYF. The whole variable domain, filled in from reference TRBV5-1 and TRBJ2-7, reads KAGVTQTPRYLIKTRGQQVTLSCSPISGHRSVSWYQQTPGQGLQFLFEYFSETQRNKGNFPGRFSGRQFSNSRSEMNVSTLELGDSALYLCASSGQPPGEQYFGPGTRLTVT.

This clone was seen only once. The CDR3 sequence is CASSRRQLYQETQYF. CDR3 nucleotide sequence: TGTGCCAGCAGCCGACGACAGTTATACCAAGAGACCCAGTACTTC. The chain employs TRBV11-3 and TRBJ2-5; D may be TRBD1 (5 bases). In germline, CDR1 is SGHNT, CDR2 YENEEA. V lost 5 bases to trimming and J lost 0 bases, with 13 bases between them. CDR3 length: 15 amino acids. The variable domain in full, with the rest retrieved from reference TRBV11-3 and TRBJ2-5, is EAGVVQSPRYKIIEKKQPVAFWCNPISGHNTLYWYLQNLGQGPELLIRYENEEAVDDSQLPKDRFSAERLKGVDSTLKIQPAELGDSAVYLCASSRRQLYQETQYFGPGTRLLVL.

This clone was seen at least ten times. The J gene is TRBJ2-7, the V gene TRBV4-2; TRBD2 matches 8 bases. Losses at the gene ends were 0 bases for V and 3 bases for J; bases not matched to a gene: 4. This CDR3 has 15 amino acids. Germline assignment: CDR1 LGHNA and CDR2 YNFKEQ. The CDR3 nucleotides read TGTGCCAGCAGCCAAGAGCCAGCGGGAGTCTACGAGCAGTACTTC. Residues: CASSQEPAGVYEQYF.

The chain combines TRBV7-3 with TRBJ2-1; 10 nucleotides align to TRBD2. Germline V gives CDR1 SGHTA, CDR2 FQGTGA. Trimming removed 2 bases from V and 4 bases from J; junction bases left unmatched: 5. The CDR3 has 16 amino acids. The CDR3 region has the DNA TGTGCCAGCAGCTTATGGTCTAGCGGGGGTTACAATGAGCAGTTCTTC. Translating gives CASSLWSSGGYNEQFF.

The count of this clone is one. This chain uses TRBV25-1 with TRBJ1-4; no firm D call. V lost 2 bases and J lost 7, with 11 bases in between. Germline V lookup: CDR1 MGHDK, CDR2 SYGVNS. There are 14 residues in the CDR3. CDR3 nucleotide sequence: TGTGCCAGCAGTGAACGGAGAGGGAGTGAAAAACTGTTTTTT. Translation: CASSERRGSEKLFF.

The chain uses TRBV9 and TRBJ2-1; 8 bases are shared with TRBD2. V dropped 0 bases and J dropped 6; count of bases not matched to a gene: 8. CDR3 size: 16 residues. The germline gives CDR1 SGDLS, CDR2 YYNGEE. DNA of the CDR3: TGTGCCAGCAGCGTAGCGGGGGGGTCAGAGGTCAATGAGCAGTTCTTC. The encoded protein is CASSVAGGSEVNEQFF.

This clone came up a few times. The chain uses TRBV25-1 and TRBJ2-5; D is perhaps TRBD1 (5 bases). The CDR3 runs to 17 residues. Looked up from germline, CDR1 is MGHDK and CDR2 is SYGVNS. Trimming removed 3 bases from V and 4 bases from J, with 21 bases in between. Here the CDR3 reads CASSDQRTPTRGETQYF. The CDR3 DNA is TGTGCCAGCAGTGATCAGAGGACACCGACAAGGGGAGAGACCCAGTACTTC.

Only one count was recorded for this clone. The rearrangement joins TRBV4-1 to TRBJ2-1; TRBD2 aligns across 8 bases. The CDR3 runs 14 residues. Germline V gene lookup returns CDR1 MGHRA and CDR2 YSYEKL. Unmatched junction bases numbered 8, after V lost 4 bases and J lost 9 bases. The CDR3 protein is CASSRGLALSEQFF. The CDR3 DNA reads as TGCGCCAGCAGCCGCGGACTAGCTTTGAGTGAGCAGTTCTTC.

The V gene is TRBV25-1, the J gene TRBJ1-2; 10 nucleotides match TRBD1. Germline V CDR1 and CDR2: MGHDK, SYGVNS. V shed 1 base, J shed 6 bases, and the junction held 2 bases outside the gene matches. The CDR3 totals 14 residues. The CDR3 protein is CASSELGTGDGYTF. CDR3 bases: TGTGCCAGCAGTGAATTAGGGACAGGGGATGGCTACACCTTC.

As to this clone: The same CDR3 arises from other DNA sequences in this sample as well. V gene TRBV5-1 combines with J gene TRBJ2-3, with 7 nucleotides matching TRBD1. Germline V gene sequence: CDR1 SGHRS, CDR2 YFSETQ. The CDR3 runs 14 residues. Trimming took 4 bases from V and 1 from J; bases not matched to a gene: 3. CDR3 sequence reads: CASSPGQGTDTQYF. The CDR3 DNA sequence: TGCGCCAGCAGCCCAGGACAGGGCACAGATACGCAGTATTTT.

The rearrangement joins TRBV7-3 to TRBJ2-3, with D perhaps matching TRBD2 (6 bases). Germline V CDR1 and CDR2: SGHTA, FQGTGA. V gave up 4 bases and J gave up 3 bases, with 11 bases separating them. The CDR3 extends over 14 amino acids. The CDR3 is CASSYGGETDTQYF. CDR3 bases: TGTGCCAGCAGCTACGGAGGGGAGACAGATACGCAGTATTTT.

The chain employs TRBV18 and TRBJ1-1; D uncertain. This CDR3 region has 15 residues. Germline CDR1 is KGHSH and CDR2 is LQKENI. The V gene lost 3 bases and the J gene lost 5 bases, with 16 bases spanning the gap. In nucleotides, the CDR3 is TGTGCCAGCTCACCCCCAAGTCCCGACGGGACTGAAGCTTTCTTT. Translation: CASSPPSPDGTEAFF.

This clone turned up a few times. V gene TRBV5-4 combines with J gene TRBJ1-2; 9 nucleotides line up with TRBD1. V gave up 4 bases and J gave up 8 bases; unmatched junction bases: 6. The length of the CDR3 is 13 residues. Germline CDR1 and CDR2: SGHNT and YYREEE (reference sequence). The CDR3 loop is CASSAGQGRGYTF. The CDR3 region has the DNA TGTGCCAGCAGCGCTGGACAGGGGAGAGGCTACACCTTC.

V is TRBV3-1 (or the pseudogene TRBV3-2) and J is TRBJ2-3; D is unresolved. CDR1 LGHDT and CDR2 YNNKEL come from the germline V gene (reference sequence). The CDR3 runs to 15 residues. Trimming cost V 3 bases and J 0 bases, with 10 bases left between them. CDR3 sequence reads: CASSHEITSTDTQYF. The DNA of the CDR3 is TGTGCCAGCAGCCATGAGATAACTAGCACAGATACGCAGTATTTT.

The V and J genes are TRBV5-5 and TRBJ1-1; D possibly corresponds to TRBD1 (5 bases). Germline CDR1 reads SGHKS; CDR2 reads YYEKEE (reference sequence). The V gene lost 1 base and the J gene lost 3 bases, with 10 bases spanning the gap. The CDR3 is 14 residues long. The DNA for the CDR3 is TGTGCCAGCAGCTTGATGGGGCTTTACACTGAAGCTTTCTTT. Its protein is CASSLMGLYTEAFF.

The gene calls are TRBV7-8 and TRBJ1-5, with TRBD1 matching over 10 bases. The CDR3 is 17 residues long. The junction had 6 bases not matched to a gene; V was cut back by 2 bases and J by 2 bases. Germline V gene sequence: CDR1 SGHVS, CDR2 FQNEAQ. CDR3: CASSLWGGQGGNQPQHF. The CDR3 DNA follows: TGTGCCAGCAGCTTATGGGGCGGACAGGGGGGCAATCAGCCCCAGCATTTT.

This clone was observed a few times. The chain uses TRBV12-5 and TRBJ2-3, with D unresolved. Trimming took 6 bases from V and 4 from J, leaving 8 bases between them. Per germline, CDR1 LGHNT and CDR2 FRNRAP. There are 12 residues in the CDR3. CDR3 protein: CASGLVADTQYF. The CDR3 DNA reads as TGTGCTAGTGGCCTCGTAGCAGATACGCAGTATTTT.

V gene TRBV15 combines with J gene TRBJ2-7; 9 bases map to TRBD1. The germline V gene has CDR1 LNHNV and CDR2 YYDKDF (reference sequence). V shed 3 bases and J 4 bases; nucleotides not matched to a gene: 1. The CDR3 runs to 13 residues. CDR3 nucleotides: TGTGCCACCAGCAGGGGGACAGGGTACGAGCAGTACTTC. Its translation: CATSRGTGYEQYF.